Below, 11 T cell receptor beta chains from the same sample are listed, as sequenced in a study of OX40 agonist ivuxolimab in advanced cancers. Sequenced by immunoSEQ multiplex PCR; TCRdb stores in-frame clones only, minus some. The sample consists of about 64,000 clones, 84% of them appearing once. The sequencing used CD4+ or CD8+ T cells sorted from blood, collected in a trial of the OX40 agonist ivuxolimab. The receptors derive from an adult with an advanced solid tumor such as melanoma, head and neck, liver or kidney cancer.

In this sample, this clone turned up once. The V gene is TRBV5-6, the J gene TRBJ2-7; D not resolved. The germline V and J ends were trimmed by 4 bases and 3 bases, with 14 bases remaining between them. The CDR3 length is 14 residues. Germline V gene sequence: CDR1 SGHDT, CDR2 YYEEEE. CDR3 region: CASSRDLGIYEQYF. DNA for the CDR3: TGTGCCAGCAGCCGAGACTTGGGAATCTACGAGCAGTACTTC.

The rearrangement joins TRBV30 to TRBJ2-7; TRBD2 matches 8 bases. The CDR3 consists of 14 residues. With 2 bases clipped from V and 3 bases from J, the junction kept 6 bases outside the gene matches. Germline-derived CDR1 and CDR2 are GTSNPN and SVGIG (reference sequence). CDR3 region: CAWSPAGGFYEQYF. The CDR3 DNA reads TGTGCCTGGAGTCCCGCGGGAGGCTTCTACGAGCAGTACTTC.

The rearrangement joins TRBV7-9 to TRBJ2-1; D is uncertain. Trimming removed 2 bases from V and 6 bases from J, with 11 bases in between. The germline V gene encodes CDR1 SEHNR and CDR2 FQNEAQ (reference sequence). The CDR3 runs 14 residues. CDR3 protein: CASSLLFGSNEQFF. The CDR3 DNA sequence: TGTGCCAGCAGCTTATTGTTTGGGTCCAATGAGCAGTTCTTC.

This chain uses TRBV28 with TRBJ1-5, with no clear D. V was trimmed by 5 bases and J by 2 bases, leaving 7 bases between them. Germline V gene lookup returns CDR1 MDHEN and CDR2 SYDVKM. This CDR3 region has 13 residues. The CDR3 loop is CASSIIGNQPQHF. As DNA, the CDR3 is TGTGCCAGCAGTATAATCGGCAATCAGCCCCAGCATTTT.

The V call is TRBV5-5, the J call TRBJ1-4; 10 nucleotides match TRBD1. With 4 bases clipped from V and 7 bases from J, the junction kept 13 bases outside the gene matches. Germline CDR1 SGHKS, CDR2 YYEKEE (reference sequence). This CDR3 has 17 residues. This chain's CDR3 is CASSSKVKTGGSEKLFF. For the CDR3, the DNA is TGTGCCAGCAGCAGTAAAGTTAAGACAGGGGGCAGTGAAAAACTGTTTTTT.

The chain has TRBV2 and TRBJ1-6, with D maybe TRBD1 (5 bases). Germline CDR1 reads SNHLY; CDR2 reads FYNNEI. This CDR3 region has 14 residues. Trimming shortened V by 4 bases and J by 7 bases, and 11 bases separated the two germline ends. CDR3 in amino acids: CASSARGSNSPLHF. The CDR3 nucleotides read TGTGCCAGCAGTGCAAGGGGAAGCAATTCACCCCTCCACTTT.

This chain connects TRBV29-1 to TRBJ2-5; 7 positions match TRBD2. The germline gives CDR1 SQVTM, CDR2 ANQGSEA. The CDR3 totals 12 residues. Trimming took 4 bases from V and 5 from J; bases not matched to a gene: 4. The CDR3 sequence: CSVGSGSETQYF. CDR3 bases: TGCAGCGTTGGTAGCGGGTCGGAGACCCAGTACTTC.

The chain carries TRBV4-1 and TRBJ2-2; either TRBD1 or TRBD2 may fit D (5 bases each). The CDR3 totals 14 residues. The germline V gene has CDR1 MGHRA and CDR2 YSYEKL. Trimming shortened V by 7 bases and J by 0 bases, and 9 bases separated the two germline ends. The CDR3 nucleotides read TGCGCCAGCAAACGGGGCCCGAACACCGGGGAGCTGTTTTTT. It codes for CASKRGPNTGELFF.

CDR3 sequence: CASSLGTAPLTYEQYF. The CDR3, as DNA: TGTGCCAGCAGCTTAGGGACAGCGCCCTTGACCTACGAGCAGTACTTC. This chain links TRBV7-6 with TRBJ2-7, with a tentative D call TRBD1 (6 bases). CDR3 length: 16 amino acids. Germline V gene sequence: CDR1 SGHVS, CDR2 FNYEAQ. V shed 1 base and J shed 2 bases, with 15 bases lying between them.

This chain joins TRBV5-6 and TRBJ1-2; D is unresolved. V shed 0 bases and J shed 7 bases, with 19 bases lying between them. The CDR3 is 16 amino acids. Germline V gene data show CDR1 as SGHDT and CDR2 as YYEEEE. The CDR3 DNA reads TGTGCCAGCAGCTTGGCCGCCGACCCCCGTATTAGTGGCTACACCTTC. It is translated as CASSLAADPRISGYTF.

In its sample, this clone was seen a few times. V is TRBV18 and J is TRBJ1-2; TRBD1 matches at 7 bases. Trimming cost V 6 bases and J 7 bases; bases outside gene matches: 26. This CDR3 contains 19 residues. Per the germline V gene, CDR1 is KGHSH and CDR2 is LQKENI. The CDR3 here is CASSPLVTGTMGERPGYTF. The CDR3 bases are TGTGCCAGCTCGCCTCTAGTGACAGGGACCATGGGTGAGCGCCCTGGCTACACCTTC.